This T cell receptor (beta chain) was sequenced for a study of shared clonotypes between healthy human individuals. Study context: A donor's plate count was three for CD4 naive and three for CD4 memory; CD8 naive had two and CD8 memory one.

Cells designated naive CD8 were CD45RO-negative and were positively selected for CCR7, with terminally differentiated effector memory CD45RA+ cells excluded. The CDR3 consists of 13 residues. V dropped 5 bases and J dropped 3 bases, with 11 bases sitting between them. Germline CDR1 and CDR2: SEHNR and FQNEAQ (reference sequence). Assay used: immunoSEQ multiplex PCR; TCRdb lists only in-frame clones, some missing. The table records around 1.9 million clones, 93% of them present only once. Findings and caveats of the study: Around 5.4% of naive CD4 clonotypes were common to several donors.

Notes on this clone: What it binds is unknown.

Specimen: naive CD8+ T cells from PBMCs. This chain connects TRBV7-9 to TRBJ2-7, with D maybe TRBD2 (5 bases). The TCR sequence derives from a man between 18 and 29 years old in good health. Some clones in this sample may be carry-over from other donors' samples. CDR3: CASSGGLDYEQYF. The CDR3 coding sequence is TGTGCCAGCAGCGGCGGGTTGGACTACGAGCAGTACTTC.